The 13 T cell receptor beta chains below all came from one sample that was sequenced in a study of T cell responses to AZD1222 COVID-19 vaccine. This table comes from immunoSEQ multiplex PCR, and its TCRdb copy is limited to in-frame clones, with some not included. The sample records approximately 190,000 clones, about nine tenths being singletons. The source was peripheral blood, collected on day 0 of MenACWY control vaccination. The receptors here all came from an adult in good health.

This rearrangement joins TRBV28 to TRBJ2-1; D is ambiguous. V was clipped by 5 bases and J by 4 bases, with 15 bases between them. CDR3 size: 15 residues. The germline gives CDR1 MDHEN, CDR2 SYDVKM. In DNA, the CDR3 is TGTGCCAGCAGTCTAGAGGCTAAAGGGTACAATGAGCAGTTCTTC. This translates into CASSLEAKGYNEQFF.

The CDR3 sequence: CASSIARSYEQYF. For the CDR3, the DNA is TGTGCCAGCAGTATAGCGAGGTCCTACGAGCAGTACTTC. The genes are TRBV6-5 and TRBJ2-7; D may be TRBD2 (5 bases). Germline V gene sequence: CDR1 MNHEY, CDR2 SVGAGI. The V end was cut by 5 bases, the J end by 1 base, with 9 bases between. This CDR3 has 13 amino acids.

The chain uses TRBV11-2 and TRBJ2-1; 10 positions match TRBD2. The length of the CDR3 is 16 residues. Germline values: CDR1 SGHAT, CDR2 FQNNGV. V shed 3 bases and J 6 bases; nucleotides not matched to a gene: 8. DNA for the CDR3: TGTGCCAGCAGCTTTCTAGCGGGAGCGATAGTCAATGAGCAGTTCTTC. It codes for CASSFLAGAIVNEQFF.

This clone came up once. Other DNA sequences in this specimen translate into the identical CDR3. CDR3 in amino acids: CASSLRGYNEQFF. The CDR3 DNA is TGTGCCAGCAGTCTGCGCGGGTACAATGAGCAGTTCTTC. The chain combines TRBV27 with TRBJ2-1, with D perhaps TRBD2 (5 bases). Trimming pared 5 bases from V and 4 bases from J, leaving 9 bases between. The CDR3 is 13 residues long. Germline-derived CDR1 and CDR2 are MNHEY and SMNVEV (reference sequence).

V is TRBV11-2 and J is TRBJ2-7; unclear D gene. Trimming took off 6 bases at V and 1 base at J, with 7 bases between the two ends. The CDR3 extends over 12 amino acids. CDR1 SGHAT and CDR2 FQNNGV come from the germline V gene. The CDR3: CASSLGSYEQYF. In DNA, the CDR3 is TGTGCCAGCAGTTTGGGGTCCTACGAGCAGTACTTC.

V and J are TRBV19 and TRBJ2-1, with 10 bases matching TRBD2. The CDR3 consists of 15 residues. The ends lost 5 bases at V and 4 bases at J; junction bases unmatched: 5. Germline V gene lookup returns CDR1 LNHDA and CDR2 SQIVND (reference sequence). CDR3 nucleotide sequence: TGTGCCAGTAGTGTACTAGCGGGAACTTACAATGAGCAGTTCTTC. It encodes CASSVLAGTYNEQFF.

V is TRBV18 and J is TRBJ2-7; possible D gene TRBD1, 5 bases. With 2 bases removed from V and 5 bases from J, the gap between germline ends came to 13 bases. The germline V gene encodes CDR1 KGHSH and CDR2 LQKENI. The CDR3 runs to 14 residues. CDR3 DNA sequence: TGTGCCAGCTCACCAACTCAAGGGGCGGACGAGCAGTACTTC. It yields the protein CASSPTQGADEQYF. The full variable domain, in which reference TRBV18 and TRBJ2-7 provide the parts outside the CDR3, is NAGVMQNPRHLVRRRGQEARLRCSPMKGHSHVYWYRQLPEEGLKFMVYLQKENIIDESGMPKERFSAEFPKEGPSILRIQQVVRGDSAAYFCASSPTQGADEQYFGPGTRLTVT.

The chain joins TRBV11-3 to TRBJ2-7, with a weak D call TRBD2 (5 bases). V lost 0 bases to trimming and J lost 3 bases, with 12 bases between them. The CDR3 length is 15 residues. Germline lookup yields CDR1 SGHNT and CDR2 YENEEA. This CDR3 is CASSLDGSGNYEQYF. In DNA, the CDR3 is TGTGCCAGCAGCTTAGACGGGTCGGGAAACTACGAGCAGTACTTC.

This clone was seen only a few times. This rearrangement joins TRBV21-1 to TRBJ1-2; TRBD1 is taken as the D call from the table, unchecked against the DNA. TRBV21-1 is flagged as a pseudogene. The CDR3 covers 13 residues. This chain's CDR3 is CASSKGGGRGYTF. The CDR3 DNA reads TGTGCCAGCAGCAAAGGAGGGGGACGAGGCTACACCTTC.

The chain has TRBV27 and TRBJ2-7; 10 bases align to TRBD2. Germline V lookup: CDR1 MNHEY, CDR2 SMNVEV (reference sequence). After removal of 2 bases from V and 5 bases from J, the junction contained 3 bases not matched to a gene. The CDR3 is made up of 14 amino acids. CDR3 protein: CASSLLAGANEQYF. DNA of the CDR3: TGTGCCAGCAGTTTACTAGCGGGAGCAAACGAGCAGTACTTC.

The chain carries TRBV5-1 and TRBJ2-1, with 7 bases matching TRBD1. The length of the CDR3 is 13 residues. Germline CDR1 and CDR2: SGHRS and YFSETQ. Unmatched junction bases numbered 4, after V lost 4 bases and J lost 6 bases. The CDR3 bases are TGCGCCAGCAGCCTAGGACAGGTCAATGAGCAGTTCTTC. It encodes CASSLGQVNEQFF.

This sequence joins TRBV28 and TRBJ1-4, with D possibly being TRBD1 (6 bases). V was pared by 10 bases and J by 6 bases, with 15 bases between. The CDR3 loop spans 13 amino acids. CDR1 and CDR2 (germline): MDHEN, SYDVKM. CDR3 DNA sequence: TGTGCCACCAGGGGCGCGGATCATGAAAAACTGTTTTTT. Its protein is CATRGADHEKLFF.

This chain uses TRBV7-9 with TRBJ2-5; D is ambiguous. This CDR3 contains 13 residues. V was trimmed by 5 bases and J by 5 bases, leaving 12 bases between them. CDR1 is SEHNR, CDR2 FQNEAQ, per germline (reference sequence). CDR3 sequence reads: CASSPSELETQYF. CDR3 DNA: TGTGCCAGCAGCCCAAGCGAGTTGGAGACCCAGTACTTC.